A selection of T cell receptor beta chains follows, all from one sample in a study of cytotoxic CD8 clonotypes in ibrutinib-treated CLL. Clones were read by immunoSEQ multiplex PCR, and TCRdb kept only the in-frame ones, dropping some. The sample has about 63,000 clones, approximately 62% seen once. Sequenced here: PBMCs, sampled after 12 months of ibrutinib treatment. The receptors shown here come from a human donor with chronic lymphocytic leukemia. The CDR3 runs from the conserved cysteine through the conserved F or W. D genes are given only for firm matches. Clone size appears in some rows only: once, few, many, or a class for an expanded clone.

NA	TRBV4-1	TRBJ2-1	NA	TGCGCCAGCAGCCTCGACTGGGGGACGGATGAGCAGTTCTTC	CASSLDWGTDEQFF
NA	TRBV9	TRBJ2-5	NA	TGTGCCAGCAGCCAGGGAGACTGGCCCCAAGAGACCCAGTACTTC	CASSQGDWPQETQYF
NA	TRBV2	TRBJ1-3	NA	TGTGCCAGCAGTTTATATAGCAGCTCTGGAAACACCATATATTTT	CASSLYSSSGNTIYF
NA	TRBV15	TRBJ2-2	NA	TGTGCCACTGCGAAGCGTCGAAACACCGGGGAGCTGTTTTTT	CATAKRRNTGELFF
NA	TRBV5-1	TRBJ2-1	NA	TGCGCCAGCAGCGCAGATCTACCTGGACGGGGTAATGAGCAGTTCTTC	CASSADLPGRGNEQFF
NA	TRBV19	TRBJ2-1	NA	TGTGCCACTTCTACCTCCCTGTTGGGTTTGGGTGAGCAGTTCTTC	CATSTSLLGLGEQFF
NA	TRBV5-4	TRBJ2-6	NA	TGTGCCAGCAGCGCCCAACCGCAGCTTTCTGGGGCCAACGTCCTGACTTTC	CASSAQPQLSGANVLTF
TRBD2	TRBV6-6	TRBJ2-1	few	TGTGCCAGCAGGACTGGGACTAGCAATGAGCAGTTCTTC	CASRTGTSNEQFF
NA	TRBV7-2	TRBJ1-1	NA	TGTGCCAGCAGCTTGAGGTTTATAGATGAAGCTTTCTTT	CASSLRFIDEAFF
NA	TRBV18	TRBJ2-7	NA	TGTGCCAGCTCACGATCGGGGATCTCCTACGAGCAGTACTTC	CASSRSGISYEQYF
NA	TRBV28	TRBJ1-2	NA	TGTGCCAGCGGGGGGGGCGTACGGATCTATGGCTACACCTTC	CASGGGVRIYGYTF
NA	TRBV4-1	TRBJ2-1	NA	TGCGCCAGCAGCCACACTAGGGACCGGATCCGTACCTCTGAGCAGTTCTTC	CASSHTRDRIRTSEQFF
NA	TRBV5-1	TRBJ2-1	NA	TGCGCCAGCAGCTTGCGGGTTGAGCAGTTCTTC	CASSLRVEQFF
TRBD1	TRBV5-5	TRBJ1-1	NA	TGTGCCAGCAGCCCACTCGGACAGGGGAGGAACACTGAAGCTTTCTTT	CASSPLGQGRNTEAFF
NA	TRBV12-2	TRBJ2-3	NA	TGTGCAAGTCGCTTAGAGGCAGGGTTCACAGATACGCAGTATTTT	CASRLEAGFTDTQYF
TRBD1	TRBV15	TRBJ2-5	many	TGTGCCACCAGCAAAACAGGGGGATGGGAGACCCAGTACTTC	CATSKTGGWETQYF
NA	TRBV28	TRBJ2-7	few	TGTGCCAGCGCCCAAGGGGGGGTTCGATACGAGCAGTACTTC	CASAQGGVRYEQYF
NA	TRBV6-5	TRBJ2-4	NA	TGTGCCAGCAGCGGGGTCGGGGAAAACATTCAGTACTTC	CASSGVGENIQYF
NA	TRBV7-8	TRBJ1-2	few	TGTGCCAGCAGCTTAGGGTCTGGGGGCGGAGCCTATGGCTACACCTTC	CASSLGSGGGAYGYTF
TRBD2	TRBV27	TRBJ2-1	NA	TGTGCCAGCAGTCTGTCTCCGGGAGGGAACTACAATGAGCAGTTCTTC	CASSLSPGGNYNEQFF
TRBD2	TRBV5-6	TRBJ2-5	NA	TGTGCCAGCAGCCAAAAACTAGCGGGGGTCACACAAGAGACCCAGTACTTC	CASSQKLAGVTQETQYF
NA	TRBV11-3	TRBJ1-1	NA	TGTGCCAGCAGCTTAGATGGGAACACTGAAGCTTTCTTT	CASSLDGNTEAFF
NA	TRBV20-1	TRBJ2-1	many	TGCAGTGCTAATTGGGGGGAGGAGCAGTTCTTC	CSANWGEEQFF
NA	TRBV6-1	TRBJ1-4	NA	TGTGCCAGCAGTGAGGGGCCAACTAATGAAAAACTGTTTTTT	CASSEGPTNEKLFF
NA	TRBV25-1	TRBJ2-5	NA	TGTGCCAGCAGACCAGTGGGACAATCGGAGACCCAGTACTTC	CASRPVGQSETQYF
NA	TRBV5-5	TRBJ2-6	NA	TGTGCCAGCGACGAAGGGACTCGCTCTGGGGCCAACGTCCTGACTTTC	CASDEGTRSGANVLTF
TRBD1	TRBV5-1	TRBJ1-1	few	TGCGCCAGCAGCAGAACCCGGGACAGGGTAACTGAAGCTTTCTTT	CASSRTRDRVTEAFF
NA	TRBV25-1	TRBJ2-7	once	TGTGCCAGCAGTCCTAATGCGTTCCCCTACGAGCAGTACTTC	CASSPNAFPYEQYF
TRBD2	TRBV5-1	TRBJ2-5	once	TGCGCCAGCAGGATAGCGGGGGGGCAAGAGACCCAGTACTTC	CASRIAGGQETQYF
NA	TRBV6-1	TRBJ2-7	few	TGTGCCAGCAGTGAGGGCTGGCACTACGAGCAGTACTTC	CASSEGWHYEQYF
TRBD2	TRBV2	TRBJ2-1	NA	TGTGCCAGCATCCTAGCGGGAGTGGGTGAGCAGTTCTTC	CASILAGVGEQFF
TRBD2	TRBV4-2	TRBJ2-7	NA	TGTGCCAGCAGCAAGCGGGAGGTCTCCCACGAGCAGTACTTC	CASSKREVSHEQYF
NA	TRBV11-2	TRBJ1-2	NA	TGTGCCAGCAGCTCCGGACAGTACTATGGCTACACCTTC	CASSSGQYYGYTF
NA	TRBV7-2	TRBJ1-5	NA	TGTGCCAGCAACTTACAGGGTGGCAATCAGCCCCAGCATTTT	CASNLQGGNQPQHF
NA	TRBV2	TRBJ2-2	few	TGTGCCAGCAAGGTTGGAAGGTACACCGGGGAGCTGTTTTTT	CASKVGRYTGELFF
NA	TRBV6-1	TRBJ1-5	NA	TGTGCCAGCAGTGAATCCGGGGATCAGCCCCAGCATTTT	CASSESGDQPQHF
TRBD2	TRBV11-2	TRBJ2-5	NA	TGTGCCAGCAGCTTAGATACCCCCGCCCGGGGGGCCCAGTACTTC	CASSLDTPARGAQYF
NA	TRBV6-1	TRBJ1-5	NA	TGTGCCAGCAACCCGAGTGGCAGCAATCAGCCCCAGCATTTT	CASNPSGSNQPQHF
NA	TRBV9	TRBJ2-3	NA	TGTGCCAGCAGCGTAAGTCTTATCGAGTTTGGGCAGTATTTT	CASSVSLIEFGQYF
TRBD2	TRBV11-2	TRBJ2-7	few	TGTGCCAGCAGCTACCACACTAGCGGGAGCTACGAGCAGTACTTC	CASSYHTSGSYEQYF
TRBD2	TRBV5-4	TRBJ2-1	many	TGTGCCAGCAGCCCCTCGGGACTAGCGGGGGGGCGCTCCTACAATGAGCAGTTCTTC	CASSPSGLAGGRSYNEQFF